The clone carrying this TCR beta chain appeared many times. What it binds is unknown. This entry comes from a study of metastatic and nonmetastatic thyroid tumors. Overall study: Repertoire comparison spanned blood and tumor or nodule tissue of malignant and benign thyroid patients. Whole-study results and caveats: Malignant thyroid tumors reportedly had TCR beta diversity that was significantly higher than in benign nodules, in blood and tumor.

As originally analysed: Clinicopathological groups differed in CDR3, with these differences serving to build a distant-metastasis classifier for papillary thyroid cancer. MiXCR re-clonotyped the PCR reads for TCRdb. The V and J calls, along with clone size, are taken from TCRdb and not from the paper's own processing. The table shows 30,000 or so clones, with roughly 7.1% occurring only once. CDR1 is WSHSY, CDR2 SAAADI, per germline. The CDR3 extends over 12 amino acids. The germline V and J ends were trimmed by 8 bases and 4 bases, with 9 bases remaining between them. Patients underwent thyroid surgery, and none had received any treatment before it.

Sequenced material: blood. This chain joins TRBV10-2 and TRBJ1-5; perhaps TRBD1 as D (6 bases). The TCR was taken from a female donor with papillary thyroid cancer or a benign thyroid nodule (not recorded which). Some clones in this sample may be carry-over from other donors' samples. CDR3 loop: CASQGNNQPQHF. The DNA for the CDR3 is TGCGCCAGCCAGGGGAATAATCAGCCCCAGCATTTT.